Shown below are 12 T cell receptor beta chains from a single sample sequenced in a study of T cells in Graves' hyperthyroidism and ophthalmopathy. The investigators amplified TCR beta CDR3 regions from RNA transcripts. The TCR CDR3 was amplified in a first-round RT-PCR using the HTBI primer set. TCRdb recomputed calls from the multiplex PCR reads with MiXCR, one row per CDR3 protein. This table holds fewer than 450,000 distinct CDR3 sequences, about 15% found once. The sequencing input was blood. The receptors stem from a woman younger than 45 with Graves' hyperthyroidism that later progressed to Graves' ophthalmopathy.

This clonotype came up a few times. It is unclear where the CDR3 begins or ends on the DNA, so no DNA is shown, and the CDR3 is as TCRdb lists it. The V and J genes are TRBV20-1 and TRBJ1-1. Germline loops: CDR1 DFQATT, CDR2 SNEGSKA (reference sequence). Ends included, the CDR3 has 18 residues. The CDR3 loop is CSARDVAGHSGVLEKLSF.

A few counts support this clonotype. For the CDR3, the DNA is TGTGCCTGGAGTCGGGACCTTAACTATGGCTACACCTTC. Protein: CAWSRDLNYGYTF. The chain recombines TRBV30 with TRBJ1-2, with TRBD1 as a possible D gene (5 bases). The CDR3 has 13 residues. Germline lookup yields CDR1 GTSNPN and CDR2 SVGIG (reference sequence). V gave up 2 bases and J gave up 1 base, with 8 bases separating them.

This clonotype was detected ten times or more. J is TRBJ2-7 and V is TRBV18; possibly TRBD1 for D (5 bases). The V gene's germline CDR1 is KGHSH and CDR2 LQKENI. The CDR3 loop spans 15 amino acids. The ends were cut back, 2 bases at V and 1 base at J, with 12 bases in the middle. Written as DNA, the CDR3 is TGTGCCAGCTCACCAATGACAGCCTCGTCCTACGAGCAGTACTTC. This encodes CASSPMTASSYEQYF.

Notes on this clonotype: A single base separates this from a much larger clone, so it may be a read error. The chain joins TRBV20-1 to TRBJ1-1, with D possibly being TRBD1 (6 bases). Germline CDR1 and CDR2: DFQATT and SNEGSKA (reference sequence). This CDR3 spans 14 amino acids. CDR3 sequence: CSARDRTWDTEALF. The CDR3 nucleotides read TGCAGTGCTAGAGACAGGACCTGGGACACTGAAGCTTTATTT.

J is TRBJ1-1 and V is TRBV5-1; 7 nucleotides line up with TRBD1. V dropped 4 bases and J dropped 7; count of bases not matched to a gene: 7. Germline lookup yields CDR1 SGHRS and CDR2 YFSETQ. The CDR3 extends over 13 amino acids. The CDR3 DNA is TGCGCCAGCAGCCCGGGGACAGCCTATGAAGCTTTCTTT. It yields the protein CASSPGTAYEAFF.

This clonotype was seen at least ten times. The CDR3 protein is CASSLGTAKQETQYF. In DNA form, the CDR3 reads TGTGCCAGCAGCCTCGGGACAGCTAAGCAAGAGACCCAGTACTTC. The rearrangement uses TRBV7-6 and TRBJ2-5; 7 bases are a match to TRBD1. The CDR3 is made up of 15 amino acids. The V and J ends lost 5 bases and 2 bases, in that order; junction bases with no gene match: 8. CDR1 and CDR2 from the germline V gene are SGHVS and FNYEAQ.

This clonotype appeared once. V gene TRBV10-1 combines with J gene TRBJ2-3; TRBD2 matches at 10 bases. Germline V gene sequence: CDR1 WNHNN, CDR2 SYGVQD (reference sequence). This CDR3 is built from 15 residues. V dropped 4 bases and J dropped 5; count of bases not matched to a gene: 6. The CDR3, as DNA: TGCGCCAGCAGTGGGGGGACTAGCGATCGAGATACGCAGTATTTT. Amino acids: CASSGGTSDRDTQYF.

This clonotype has ten or more counts. The chain combines TRBV6-1 with TRBJ2-2, with D tentatively TRBD1 (6 bases). Germline V gene data show CDR1 as MNHNS and CDR2 as SASEGT. The CDR3 runs to 15 residues. The germline V and J ends were trimmed by 4 bases and 0 bases, with 9 bases remaining between them. In DNA, the CDR3 is TGTGCCAGCAGTGTGGACAGAGCGAACACCGGGGAGCTGTTTTTT. Translation: CASSVDRANTGELFF.

This sequence joins TRBV6-5 and TRBJ2-1, with 8 bases identical to TRBD1. The germline gives CDR1 MNHEY, CDR2 SVGAGI. J gave up 9 bases and V 3 bases, and 10 bases lay outside the gene matches. The CDR3 sequence is 15 residues long. In DNA, the CDR3 is TGTGCCAGCAGTTATCCGGGACAGGAGGACGGTGAGCAGTTCTTC. Its protein is CASSYPGQEDGEQFF.

This clonotype was seen many times. V is TRBV6-1 and J is TRBJ1-6; D unresolved. V dropped 10 bases and J dropped 0 bases, with 10 bases sitting between them. The CDR3 runs 14 residues. Germline V gives CDR1 MNHNS, CDR2 SASEGT. Here the CDR3 reads CATRGSSYNSPLHF. The CDR3 region has the DNA TGTGCCACCCGAGGGAGCTCCTATAATTCACCCCTCCACTTT.

This clonotype came up a few times. J is TRBJ2-5 and V is TRBV27; D not resolved. Germline-derived CDR1 and CDR2 are MNHEY and SMNVEV (reference sequence). V was shortened by 10 bases and J by 9 bases, with 27 bases between the two germline ends. The CDR3 is made up of 15 amino acids. The CDR3 nucleotides read TGTGCCACCCGGGTGGTTGGACCCGCTAAAGGGTCCCAGTACTTC. The encoded protein is CATRVVGPAKGSQYF.

This clonotype was seen ten or more times. This chain connects TRBV2 to TRBJ2-3; TRBD2 agrees at 7 bases. The V segment lost 8 bases and the J segment 2 bases; nucleotides outside the gene matches: 7. There are 14 residues in the CDR3. CDR1 is SNHLY and CDR2 is FYNNEI in the germline V gene. The CDR3 DNA follows: TGTGCCAGCGGCCCTAGCGGTATCACAGATACGCAGTATTTT. This gives the protein CASGPSGITDTQYF.